These 29 T cell receptor beta chains came from one sample sequenced in a study of blood T cell repertoires in COVID-19. Repertoires were generated with immunoSEQ multiplex PCR, while TCRdb's copy carries only in-frame clones and drops some. The sample lists 250,000 or so clones; around 86% were seen once. Sequencing was carried out using peripheral blood. The source is a man aged 25 to 40 who had recovered from COVID-19.

The V call is TRBV10-1, the J call TRBJ2-1; tentatively, D is TRBD2 (5 bases). The germline CDR1 and CDR2 sequences are WNHNN and SYGVQD (reference sequence). The CDR3 loop spans 13 amino acids. Trimming removed 8 bases at V and 1 base at J, with 9 bases between. The CDR3 DNA reads TGCGCCAGCTCCAGGACTTCCTACAATGAGCAGTTCTTC. This gives the protein CASSRTSYNEQFF.

V is TRBV7-3 and J is TRBJ2-1, with 7 positions matching TRBD1. V lost 3 bases to trimming and J lost 1 base; unmatched junction nucleotides: 9. Germline-derived CDR1 and CDR2 are SGHTA and FQGTGA. The CDR3 totals 17 residues. CDR3 sequence: CASSFLQQGFSYNEQFF. In DNA form, the CDR3 reads TGTGCCAGCAGCTTCTTACAACAGGGGTTTTCCTACAATGAGCAGTTCTTC.

Notes on this clone: A much larger clonotype is one base distant, so this may be a read error. This CDR3 is also generated by other DNA sequences in the sample. The chain couples TRBV19 to TRBJ1-5, with 8 nucleotides matching TRBD1. This CDR3 region has 14 residues. The V and J ends lost 4 bases and 2 bases, in that order; junction bases with no gene match: 1. The germline gives CDR1 LNHDA, CDR2 SQIVND (reference sequence). The CDR3 sequence: CASSTTGGNQPQHF. In DNA form, the CDR3 reads TGTGCCAGTAGTACGACAGGGGGCAATCAGCCCCAGCATTTT.

The chain carries TRBV7-9 and TRBJ2-3; 13 bases align to TRBD2. V trimming: 5 bases; J trimming: 2 bases; junction bases outside the gene matches: 4. The CDR3 runs 16 residues. Germline CDR1 reads SEHNR; CDR2 reads FQNEAQ (reference sequence). CDR3 coding DNA: TGTGCCAGCAGCCACGGACTAGCGGGAGACACAGATACGCAGTATTTT. Translation gives CASSHGLAGDTDTQYF.

The genes are TRBV27 and TRBJ2-2; D gene unclear. V lost 5 bases to trimming and J lost 2 bases, with 9 bases between them. CDR1 and CDR2 (germline): MNHEY, SMNVEV (reference sequence). This CDR3 region has 14 residues. The CDR3 loop reads CASSPPGNTGELFF. Written as DNA, the CDR3 is TGTGCCAGCAGTCCCCCAGGAAACACCGGGGAGCTGTTTTTT.

This clone was picked up a small number of times. The V and J genes are TRBV6-1 and TRBJ1-2; 8 bases are a match to TRBD1. Germline CDR1 reads MNHNS; CDR2 reads SASEGT. V shed 0 bases and J 4 bases; nucleotides not matched to a gene: 7. CDR3 size: 16 residues. CDR3 nucleotides: TGTGCCAGCAGTGAAGCGCGGGGGACAGGACTCTATGGCTACACCTTC. It yields the protein CASSEARGTGLYGYTF.

The chain carries TRBV27 and TRBJ1-5; the match to TRBD1 covers 8 bases. The CDR3 has 14 amino acids. V was pared by 2 bases and J by 7 bases, with 4 bases of the junction left unmatched. Germline V lookup: CDR1 MNHEY, CDR2 SMNVEV (reference sequence). DNA of the CDR3: TGTGCCAGCAGTTTAAACAGGGGGATACAGCCCCAGCATTTT. Protein: CASSLNRGIQPQHF.

J is TRBJ1-4 and V is TRBV3-1 (or the pseudogene TRBV3-2); D gene uncertain. Germline CDR1 is LGHDT and CDR2 is YNNKEL (reference sequence). The CDR3 contains 15 residues. Trimming took off 1 base at V and 5 bases at J, with 11 bases between the two ends. The CDR3 DNA is TGTGCCAGCAGCCAAGCCGCGGACTCAAATGAAAAACTGTTTTTT. It codes for CASSQAADSNEKLFF.

The chain uses TRBV27 and TRBJ2-5, with D possibly matching TRBD2 (5 bases). Germline CDR1 MNHEY, CDR2 SMNVEV (reference sequence). The CDR3 sequence is 13 residues long. Trimming took off 5 bases at V and 5 bases at J, with 12 bases between the two ends. CDR3 coding DNA: TGTGCCAGCAGTGCCACTAGTTCTGAGACCCAGTACTTC. Translation: CASSATSSETQYF.

This clone occurred once. The chain uses TRBV6-5 and TRBJ2-2; 13 nucleotides line up with TRBD2. V trimming: 3 bases; J trimming: 7 bases; junction bases outside the gene matches: 5. CDR1 and CDR2 from the germline V gene are MNHEY and SVGAGI. The CDR3 is 16 amino acids. The CDR3 DNA is TGTGCCAGCAGTTATACTAGCGGGGGGGCTGTCGGGGAGCTGTTTTTT. Translating gives CASSYTSGGAVGELFF.

The V call is TRBV28, the J call TRBJ1-3; no clear D. Trimming took 7 bases from V and 4 from J, leaving 11 bases between them. The CDR3 loop spans 13 amino acids. Germline assignment: CDR1 MDHEN and CDR2 SYDVKM. The CDR3 bases are TGTGCCAGCATCCCTCAGGCAGGAAACACCATATATTTT. It yields the protein CASIPQAGNTIYF.

The V call is TRBV6-5, the J call TRBJ1-5, with a possible D match to TRBD1 (6 bases). Germline CDR1 MNHEY, CDR2 SVGAGI. CDR3 length: 15 residues. V lost 4 bases, J lost 3 bases, and 13 bases lay in between. CDR3 nucleotide sequence: TGTGCCAGCAGTTTCTTCACAGGGTCCAATCAGCCCCAGCATTTT. As protein: CASSFFTGSNQPQHF.

The CDR3 is CASSFGSSSTDTQYF. The CDR3 DNA reads as TGTGCCAGCAGCTTCGGGAGCTCTAGCACAGATACGCAGTATTTT. This chain links TRBV3-1 (or the pseudogene TRBV3-2) with TRBJ2-3; possible D gene TRBD2, 6 bases. This CDR3 has 15 residues. Germline CDR1 and CDR2: LGHDT and YNNKEL (reference sequence). V lost 5 bases and J lost 0, with 12 bases in between.

This rearrangement joins TRBV7-8 to TRBJ1-1; D ambiguous. V was trimmed by 1 base and J by 7 bases, leaving 7 bases between them. Germline V lookup: CDR1 SGHVS, CDR2 FQNEAQ. This CDR3 spans 12 amino acids. The CDR3 coding sequence is TGTGCCAGCAGCTTAGGGGAGGTTGAAGCTTTCTTT. Translated, it gives CASSLGEVEAFF. Full variable domain (missing parts from reference TRBV7-8 and TRBJ1-1): GAGVSQSPRYKVAKRGQDVALRCDPISGHVSLFWYQQALGQGPEFLTYFQNEAQLDKSGLPSDRFFAERPEGSVSTLKIQRTQQEDSAVYLCASSLGEVEAFFGQGTRLTVV.

The genes are TRBV18 and TRBJ2-2, with a weak D call TRBD2 (6 bases). The CDR3 runs to 15 residues. Trimming cost V 0 bases and J 2 bases, with 7 bases left between them. Germline V gene sequence: CDR1 KGHSH, CDR2 LQKENI. The CDR3 bases are TGTGCCAGCTCACCACCGGGGACTAACACCGGGGAGCTGTTTTTT. Protein product: CASSPPGTNTGELFF.

The J gene is TRBJ2-1, the V gene TRBV3-1 (or the pseudogene TRBV3-2), with TRBD2 identical over 7 bases. J lost 9 bases, V lost 4 bases, and 12 bases had no gene match. The CDR3 has 15 residues. Germline lookup yields CDR1 LGHDT and CDR2 YNNKEL (reference sequence). Here the CDR3 reads CASSPHVGGTGEQFF. For the CDR3, the DNA is TGTGCCAGCAGCCCCCACGTGGGGGGGACGGGTGAGCAGTTCTTC.

This rearrangement joins TRBV29-1 to TRBJ2-2, with TRBD1 identical over 9 bases. With V trimmed by 4 bases and J by 0 bases, 3 bases remained unmatched. The CDR3 runs to 15 residues. Germline CDR1 SQVTM, CDR2 ANQGSEA. The CDR3: CSVAGTGSNTGELFF. The CDR3 bases are TGCAGCGTTGCCGGGACAGGGTCGAACACCGGGGAGCTGTTTTTT.

This clone was recorded only once. In nucleotides, the CDR3 is TGTGCCAGTTCCCCAGGGGGGAGCACAGATACGCAGTATTTT. It is translated as CASSPGGSTDTQYF. The chain recombines TRBV28 with TRBJ2-3, with a tentative D call TRBD1 (7 bases). CDR1 MDHEN and CDR2 SYDVKM come from the germline V gene. V gave up 9 bases and J gave up 0 bases, with 13 bases separating them. The CDR3 spans 14 residues.

The sample holds one count of this clone. This rearrangement joins TRBV11-2 to TRBJ1-1; no firm D call. The CDR3 extends over 11 amino acids. CDR1 SGHAT and CDR2 FQNNGV come from the germline V gene. Between the trimmed V and J ends, which lost 5 bases and 6 bases, there was a span of 7 bases. CDR3 protein: CASSARAEAFF. In DNA, the CDR3 is TGTGCCAGCAGCGCCCGAGCTGAAGCTTTCTTT.

The rearrangement links TRBV11-2 to TRBJ2-5; maybe TRBD2 (5 bases). Trimming took 2 bases from V and 5 from J, leaving 12 bases between them. CDR1 and CDR2 (germline): SGHAT, FQNNGV. The CDR3 runs 14 residues. CDR3 nucleotide sequence: TGTGCCAGCAGCTTAACTAGGAATAGTGAGACCCAGTACTTC. It specifies CASSLTRNSETQYF.

The chain recombines TRBV3-1 (or the pseudogene TRBV3-2) with TRBJ2-1, with D possibly being TRBD2 (6 bases). This CDR3 spans 15 amino acids. Trimming removed 1 base at V and 6 bases at J, with 13 bases between. The germline gives CDR1 LGHDT, CDR2 YNNKEL (reference sequence). CDR3 sequence: CASSQGGARTNEQFF. The DNA for the CDR3 is TGTGCCAGCAGCCAAGGCGGGGCAAGGACCAATGAGCAGTTCTTC.

V is TRBV9 and J is TRBJ1-5, with TRBD1 identical over 7 bases. This CDR3 is built from 14 residues. CDR1 is SGDLS and CDR2 is YYNGEE in the germline V gene. Trimming took 3 bases from V and 9 from J; bases not matched to a gene: 9. CDR3 coding DNA: TGTGCCAGCAGCGCCGCAGGGGGAATCTGGCCCCAGCATTTT. Protein sequence: CASSAAGGIWPQHF.

The chain links TRBV19 to TRBJ1-5; 7 bases align to TRBD1. The CDR3 is made up of 13 amino acids. The V and J ends lost 6 bases and 7 bases, in that order; junction bases with no gene match: 6. Looked up from germline, CDR1 is LNHDA and CDR2 is SQIVND (reference sequence). In DNA, the CDR3 is TGTGCCAGTAGCCCCGACAGGGAGCAGCCCCAGCATTTT. Translated, it gives CASSPDREQPQHF.

This clone has only a few counts. V is TRBV29-1 and J is TRBJ1-1; D not resolved. The V end was cut by 4 bases, the J end by 6 bases, with 6 bases between. The CDR3 is 10 amino acids. Germline V gives CDR1 SQVTM, CDR2 ANQGSEA. CDR3 sequence: CSVVLSEAFF. CDR3 coding DNA: TGCAGCGTTGTCCTCTCTGAAGCTTTCTTT.

The chain couples TRBV6-5 to TRBJ1-5, with TRBD1 matching over 10 bases. The CDR3 totals 14 residues. Germline CDR1 MNHEY, CDR2 SVGAGI. The V segment lost 7 bases and the J segment 5 bases; nucleotides outside the gene matches: 5. The CDR3 bases are TGTGCCAGCACCACCGGGACAGGGGATCAGCCCCAGCATTTT. Its protein is CASTTGTGDQPQHF.

The chain is built from TRBV4-1 and TRBJ2-5, with D perhaps matching TRBD2 (6 bases). The CDR3 covers 11 residues. V was pared by 3 bases and J by 7 bases, with 6 bases between. CDR1 is MGHRA and CDR2 is YSYEKL in the germline V gene. The CDR3 protein is CASSQGGTQYF. In DNA form, the CDR3 reads TGCGCCAGCAGCCAGGGGGGGACCCAGTACTTC.

V usage is TRBV6-6 and J usage is TRBJ2-7, with TRBD1 matching over 11 bases. Germline V gives CDR1 MNHNY, CDR2 SVGAGI (reference sequence). Trimming took 6 bases from V and 3 from J; bases not matched to a gene: 4. The CDR3 loop spans 14 amino acids. CDR3 in amino acids: CASSLGQGVYEQYF. In DNA, the CDR3 is TGTGCCAGCAGCCTGGGACAGGGGGTCTACGAGCAGTACTTC.

This chain links TRBV18 with TRBJ1-6; D call uncertain. V was trimmed by 6 bases and J by 8 bases, leaving 20 bases between them. Germline V lookup: CDR1 KGHSH, CDR2 LQKENI. The CDR3 contains 16 residues. The CDR3 loop reads CASSQSRPTQDSPLHF. For the CDR3, the DNA is TGTGCCAGCTCTCAAAGTCGACCGACCCAGGATTCACCCCTCCACTTT.

This clone was seen a few times. The sample has other DNA sequences that encode this CDR3 too. This rearrangement joins TRBV10-1 to TRBJ1-4, with D uncertain. Looked up from germline, CDR1 is WNHNN and CDR2 is SYGVQD (reference sequence). Trimming cost V 2 bases and J 5 bases, with 6 bases left between them. CDR3 length equals 13 residues. CDR3 bases: TGCGCCAGCAGTGAGGGGCAGAATGAAAAACTGTTTTTT. This codes for CASSEGQNEKLFF.